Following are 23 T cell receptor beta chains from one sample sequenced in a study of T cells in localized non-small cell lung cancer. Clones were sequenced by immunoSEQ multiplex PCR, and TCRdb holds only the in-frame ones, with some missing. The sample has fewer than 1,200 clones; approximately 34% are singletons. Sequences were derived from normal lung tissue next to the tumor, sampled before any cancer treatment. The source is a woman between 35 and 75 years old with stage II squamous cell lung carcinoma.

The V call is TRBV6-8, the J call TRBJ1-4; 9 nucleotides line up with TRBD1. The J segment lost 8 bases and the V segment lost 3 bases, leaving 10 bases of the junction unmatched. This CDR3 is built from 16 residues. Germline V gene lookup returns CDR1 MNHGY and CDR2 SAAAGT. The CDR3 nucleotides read TGTGCCAGCAGTTATGACCGGGACAGGGATGGCGAAAAACTGTTTTTT. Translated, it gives CASSYDRDRDGEKLFF.

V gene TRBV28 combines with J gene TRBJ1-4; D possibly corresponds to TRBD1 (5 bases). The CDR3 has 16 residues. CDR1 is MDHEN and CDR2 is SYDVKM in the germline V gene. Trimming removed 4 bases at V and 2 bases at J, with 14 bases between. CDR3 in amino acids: CASSSRLGGTNEKLFF. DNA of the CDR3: TGTGCCAGCAGTTCAAGGCTGGGGGGGACTAATGAAAAACTGTTTTTT.

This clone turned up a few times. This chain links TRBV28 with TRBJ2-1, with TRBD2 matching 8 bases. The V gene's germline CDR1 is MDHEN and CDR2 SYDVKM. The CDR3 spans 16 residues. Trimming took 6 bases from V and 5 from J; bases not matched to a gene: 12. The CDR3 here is CASSPGAGARHNEQFF. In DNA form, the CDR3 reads TGTGCCAGCAGCCCCGGAGCGGGAGCCCGTCACAATGAGCAGTTCTTC.

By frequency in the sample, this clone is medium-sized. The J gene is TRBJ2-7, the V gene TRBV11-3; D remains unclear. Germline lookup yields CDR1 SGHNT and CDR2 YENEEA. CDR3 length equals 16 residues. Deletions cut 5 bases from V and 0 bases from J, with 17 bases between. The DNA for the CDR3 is TGTGCCAGCAGCCCTGGTTGGGCCCCTTCCTCCTACGAGCAGTACTTC. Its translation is CASSPGWAPSSYEQYF. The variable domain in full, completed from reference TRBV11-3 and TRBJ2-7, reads EAGVVQSPRYKIIEKKQPVAFWCNPISGHNTLYWYLQNLGQGPELLIRYENEEAVDDSQLPKDRFSAERLKGVDSTLKIQPAELGDSAVYLCASSPGWAPSSYEQYFGPGTRLTVT.

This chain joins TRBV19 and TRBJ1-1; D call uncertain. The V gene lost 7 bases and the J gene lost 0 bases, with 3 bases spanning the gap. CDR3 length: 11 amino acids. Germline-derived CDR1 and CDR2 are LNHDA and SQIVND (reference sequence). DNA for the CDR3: TGTGCCAGTAAGATGAACACTGAAGCTTTCTTT. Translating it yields CASKMNTEAFF. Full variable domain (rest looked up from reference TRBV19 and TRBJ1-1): DGGITQSPKYLFRKEGQNVTLSCEQNLNHDAMYWYRQDPGQGLRLIYYSQIVNDFQKGDIAEGYSVSREKKESFPLTVTSAQKNPTAFYLCASKMNTEAFFGQGTRLTVV.

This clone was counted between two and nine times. The CDR3 is CASSSTSGKNEQFF. The DNA of the CDR3 is TGTGCCAGCTCATCGACTAGCGGTAAGAATGAGCAGTTCTTC. The rearrangement uses TRBV18 and TRBJ2-1; 9 nucleotides match TRBD2. There are 14 residues in the CDR3. Germline loops: CDR1 KGHSH, CDR2 LQKENI. After removal of 5 bases from V and 7 bases from J, the junction contained 6 bases not matched to a gene.

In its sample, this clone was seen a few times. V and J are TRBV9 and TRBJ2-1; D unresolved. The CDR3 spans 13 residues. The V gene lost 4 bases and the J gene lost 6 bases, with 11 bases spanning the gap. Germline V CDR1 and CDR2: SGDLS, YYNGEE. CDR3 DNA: TGTGCCAGCAGCACCGGATTATCCAATGAGCAGTTCTTC. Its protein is CASSTGLSNEQFF.

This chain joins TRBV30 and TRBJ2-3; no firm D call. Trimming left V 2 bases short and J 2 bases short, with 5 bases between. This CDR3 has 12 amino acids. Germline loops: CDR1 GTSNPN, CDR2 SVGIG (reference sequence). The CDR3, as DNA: TGTGCCTGGAGTAAAGACACAGATACGCAGTATTTT. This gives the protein CAWSKDTDTQYF.

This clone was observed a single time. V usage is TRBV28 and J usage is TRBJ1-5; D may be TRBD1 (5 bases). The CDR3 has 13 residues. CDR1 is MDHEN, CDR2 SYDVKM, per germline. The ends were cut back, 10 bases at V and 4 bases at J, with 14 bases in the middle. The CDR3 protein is CAIAGGVNQPQHF. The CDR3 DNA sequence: TGTGCCATCGCGGGGGGGGTAAATCAGCCCCAGCATTTT.

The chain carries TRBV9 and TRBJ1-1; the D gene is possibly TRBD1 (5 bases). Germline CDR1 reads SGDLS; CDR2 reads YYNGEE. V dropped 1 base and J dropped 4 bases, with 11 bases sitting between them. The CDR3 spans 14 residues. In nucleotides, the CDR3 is TGTGCCAGCAGCGTACACCAGGGATCCACTGAAGCTTTCTTT. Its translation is CASSVHQGSTEAFF.

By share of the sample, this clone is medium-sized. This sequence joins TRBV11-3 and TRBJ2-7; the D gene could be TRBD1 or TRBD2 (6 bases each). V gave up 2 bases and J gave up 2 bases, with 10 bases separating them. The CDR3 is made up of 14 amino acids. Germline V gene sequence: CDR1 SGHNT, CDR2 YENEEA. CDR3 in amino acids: CASSLPRDTYEQYF. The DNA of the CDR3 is TGTGCCAGCAGCTTACCGCGGGACACCTACGAGCAGTACTTC. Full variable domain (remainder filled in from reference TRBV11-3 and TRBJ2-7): EAGVVQSPRYKIIEKKQPVAFWCNPISGHNTLYWYLQNLGQGPELLIRYENEEAVDDSQLPKDRFSAERLKGVDSTLKIQPAELGDSAVYLCASSLPRDTYEQYFGPGTRLTVT.

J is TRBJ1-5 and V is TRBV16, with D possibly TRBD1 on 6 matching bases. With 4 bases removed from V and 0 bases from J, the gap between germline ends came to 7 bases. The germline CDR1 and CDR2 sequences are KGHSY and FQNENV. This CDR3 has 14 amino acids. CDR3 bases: TGTGCCAGCAGCCTAGGGGGTAGCAATCAGCCCCAGCATTTT. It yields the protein CASSLGGSNQPQHF.

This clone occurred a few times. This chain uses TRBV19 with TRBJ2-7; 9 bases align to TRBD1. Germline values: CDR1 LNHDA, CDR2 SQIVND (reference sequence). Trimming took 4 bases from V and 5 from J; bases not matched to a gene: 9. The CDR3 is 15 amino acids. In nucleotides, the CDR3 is TGTGCCAGTAGTAACCGGGACAGGGTGACCGACGAGCAGTACTTC. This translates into CASSNRDRVTDEQYF.

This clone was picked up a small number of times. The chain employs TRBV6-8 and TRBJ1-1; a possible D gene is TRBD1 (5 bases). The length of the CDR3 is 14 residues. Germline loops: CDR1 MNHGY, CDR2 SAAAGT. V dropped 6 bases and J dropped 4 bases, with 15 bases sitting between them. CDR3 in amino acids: CASSAPGGGTEAFF. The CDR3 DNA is TGTGCCAGCAGCGCCCCTGGCGGGGGCACTGAAGCTTTCTTT.

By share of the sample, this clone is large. CDR3 amino acids: CASRPGTGLHEQYF. CDR3 sequence (DNA): TGTGCCAGCCGCCCGGGGACAGGGCTCCACGAGCAGTACTTC. The V and J genes are TRBV19 and TRBJ2-7; 9 bases are shared with TRBD1. Germline V lookup: CDR1 LNHDA, CDR2 SQIVND (reference sequence). Trimming took 9 bases from V and 5 from J; bases not matched to a gene: 11. The CDR3 runs 14 residues.

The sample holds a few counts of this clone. The DNA for the CDR3 is TGTGCCAGCAGCTTACGGTCGGGGGGAGGCACAGATACGCAGTATTTT. Protein: CASSLRSGGGTDTQYF. The V and J genes are TRBV11-3 and TRBJ2-3, with 7 bases aligning to TRBD2. V was clipped by 2 bases and J by 1 base; unmatched bases: 6. Germline V gene sequence: CDR1 SGHNT, CDR2 YENEEA. This CDR3 spans 16 amino acids.

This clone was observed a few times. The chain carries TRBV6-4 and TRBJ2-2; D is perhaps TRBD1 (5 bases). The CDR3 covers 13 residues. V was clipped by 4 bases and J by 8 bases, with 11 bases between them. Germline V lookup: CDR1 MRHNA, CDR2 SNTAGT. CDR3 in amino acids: CASSAAPGGELFF. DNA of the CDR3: TGTGCCAGCAGTGCTGCCCCAGGGGGGGAGCTGTTTTTT.

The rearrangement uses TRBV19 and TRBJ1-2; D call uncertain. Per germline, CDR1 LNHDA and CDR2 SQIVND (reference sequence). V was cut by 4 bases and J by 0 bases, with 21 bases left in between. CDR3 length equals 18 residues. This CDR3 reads CASSSWPGASPSNYGYTF. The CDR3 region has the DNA TGTGCCAGTAGTAGTTGGCCAGGAGCTTCCCCTTCTAACTATGGCTACACCTTC.

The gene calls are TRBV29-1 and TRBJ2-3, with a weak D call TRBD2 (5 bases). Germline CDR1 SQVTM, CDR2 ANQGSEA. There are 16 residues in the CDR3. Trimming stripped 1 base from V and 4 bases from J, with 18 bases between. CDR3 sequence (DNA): TGCAGCGTTGAAGGGAGGATGCCCCGGGGATCAGATACGCAGTATTTT. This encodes CSVEGRMPRGSDTQYF.

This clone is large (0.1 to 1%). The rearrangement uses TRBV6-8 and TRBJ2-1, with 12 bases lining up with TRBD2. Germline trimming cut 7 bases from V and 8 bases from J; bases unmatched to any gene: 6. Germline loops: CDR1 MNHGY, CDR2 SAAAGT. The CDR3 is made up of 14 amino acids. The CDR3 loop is CASKGTSGSDEQFF. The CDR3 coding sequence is TGTGCCAGCAAAGGGACTAGCGGGTCCGATGAGCAGTTCTTC.

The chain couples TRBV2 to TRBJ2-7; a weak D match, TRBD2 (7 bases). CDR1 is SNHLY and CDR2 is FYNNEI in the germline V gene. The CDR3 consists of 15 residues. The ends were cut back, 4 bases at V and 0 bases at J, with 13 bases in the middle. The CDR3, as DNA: TGTGCCAGCAGTGCTGGAGGGGGGGGCTCCTACGAGCAGTACTTC. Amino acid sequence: CASSAGGGGSYEQYF.

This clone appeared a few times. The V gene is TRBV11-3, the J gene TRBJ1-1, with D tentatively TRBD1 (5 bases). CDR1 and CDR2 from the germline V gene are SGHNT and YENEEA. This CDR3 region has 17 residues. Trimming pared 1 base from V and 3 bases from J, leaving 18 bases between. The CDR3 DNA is TGTGCCAGCAGCTTAGTAGGGGCAGGCCCCCCGGACACTGAAGCTTTCTTT. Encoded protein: CASSLVGAGPPDTEAFF. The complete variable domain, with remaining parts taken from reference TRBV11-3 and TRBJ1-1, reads EAGVVQSPRYKIIEKKQPVAFWCNPISGHNTLYWYLQNLGQGPELLIRYENEEAVDDSQLPKDRFSAERLKGVDSTLKIQPAELGDSAVYLCASSLVGAGPPDTEAFFGQGTRLTVV.

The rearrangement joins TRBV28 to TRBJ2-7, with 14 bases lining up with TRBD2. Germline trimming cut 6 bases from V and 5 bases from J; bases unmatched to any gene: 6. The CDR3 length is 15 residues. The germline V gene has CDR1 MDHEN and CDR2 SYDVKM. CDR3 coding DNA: TGTGCCAGCAGCATAGGGACTAGCGGGAGTGACGAGCAGTACTTC. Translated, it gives CASSIGTSGSDEQYF.